This is a list of T cell receptor beta chains from one sample in a study of blood T cell repertoires in COVID-19. TCRdb keeps only in-frame clones here, not all; method: immunoSEQ multiplex PCR. Of about 59,000 clones in the sample, approximately 80% were seen once. The sample consisted of peripheral blood. The origin of the receptors is a man older than 75 with acute or convalescent COVID-19. CDR3s include the opening cysteine and the closing phenylalanine or tryptophan. A D gene is named only where the DNA matches it firmly. Clone size is shown for a subset of rows, as once, few, many or a class of expanded clone.

j_gene: TRBJ1-1
len: 16
v_gene: TRBV5-1
abundance: -
d_gene: TRBD1
CDR3nt: TGCGCCAGCAGCGGTGGTTCGACAGGAGGGGGCACTGAGGCTTTCTTT
CDR3aa: CASSGGSTGGGTEAFF

j_gene: TRBJ2-4
len: 15
v_gene: TRBV3-1/TRBV3-2
abundance: few
d_gene: -
CDR3nt: TGTGCCAGCAGCCAACAGATGGGGGCTCCGGACATTCAGTACTTC
CDR3aa: CASSQQMGAPDIQYF

j_gene: TRBJ2-5
len: 12
v_gene: TRBV27
abundance: -
d_gene: -
CDR3nt: TGTGCCAGCAGTTTTCTTCACGGGACCCAGTACTTC
CDR3aa: CASSFLHGTQYF

j_gene: TRBJ1-1
len: 14
v_gene: TRBV7-2
abundance: -
d_gene: -
CDR3nt: TGTGCCAGCAGCCCAGGCCAGACCTCGACTGAAGCTTTCTTT
CDR3aa: CASSPGQTSTEAFF

j_gene: TRBJ2-7
len: 14
v_gene: TRBV5-1
abundance: few
d_gene: TRBD2
CDR3nt: TGCGCCAGCAGCTTGGGGAGCGGGACGGGCGAGCAGTACTTC
CDR3aa: CASSLGSGTGEQYF

j_gene: TRBJ2-7
len: 13
v_gene: TRBV9
abundance: -
d_gene: TRBD1
CDR3nt: TGTGCCAGCAGCCCCTTGACAGGGCTCGAGCAGTACTTC
CDR3aa: CASSPLTGLEQYF

j_gene: TRBJ1-1
len: 14
v_gene: TRBV5-5
abundance: -
d_gene: TRBD1
CDR3nt: TGTGCCAGCAGCTTGGGACAGGGGCGGACTGAAGCTTTCTTT
CDR3aa: CASSLGQGRTEAFF

j_gene: TRBJ1-2
len: 13
v_gene: TRBV28
abundance: -
d_gene: TRBD1
CDR3nt: TGTGCCAGCAGTTTATTACAGGGGTATGGCTACACCTTC
CDR3aa: CASSLLQGYGYTF

j_gene: TRBJ2-5
len: 12
v_gene: TRBV2
abundance: -
d_gene: -
CDR3nt: TGTGCCAGCAGTGGTGGTGCGGTGACCCAGTACTTC
CDR3aa: CASSGGAVTQYF

j_gene: TRBJ2-7
len: 14
v_gene: TRBV6-5
abundance: once
d_gene: -
CDR3nt: TGTGCCAGCAGTTACCAGGGCAGCTCCTACGAGCAGTACTTC
CDR3aa: CASSYQGSSYEQYF

j_gene: TRBJ1-5
len: 14
v_gene: TRBV27
abundance: -
d_gene: TRBD1
CDR3nt: TGTGCCAGCAGAGGACAGGGCGGCAATCAGCCCCAGCATTTT
CDR3aa: CASRGQGGNQPQHF

j_gene: TRBJ2-5
len: 16
v_gene: TRBV24-1
abundance: -
d_gene: TRBD2
CDR3nt: TGTGCCACCAGTGATTTGGGAGCGGGGGATCAAGAGACCCAGTACTTC
CDR3aa: CATSDLGAGDQETQYF

j_gene: TRBJ1-2
len: 19
v_gene: TRBV7-9
abundance: -
d_gene: -
CDR3nt: TGTGCCAGCAGCTTATTCCATGGGGAGGGAGCTAATTCTAACTATGGCTACACCTTC
CDR3aa: CASSLFHGEGANSNYGYTF

j_gene: TRBJ2-1
len: 14
v_gene: TRBV6-5
abundance: -
d_gene: -
CDR3nt: TGTGCCAGCAGTAGACGGGAGAGCTACAATGAGCAGTTCTTC
CDR3aa: CASSRRESYNEQFF

j_gene: TRBJ2-5
len: 15
v_gene: TRBV3-1/TRBV3-2
abundance: medium-sized
d_gene: -
CDR3nt: TGTGCCAGCAGCCAATTAGAGAGGGAACAAGAGACCCAGTACTTC
CDR3aa: CASSQLEREQETQYF

j_gene: TRBJ2-5
len: 15
v_gene: TRBV2
abundance: -
d_gene: TRBD1
CDR3nt: TGTGCCAGCAGCCACGGGACAGGGGGGTCTGAGACCCAGTACTTC
CDR3aa: CASSHGTGGSETQYF

j_gene: TRBJ1-1
len: 17
v_gene: TRBV5-1
abundance: -
d_gene: TRBD1
CDR3nt: TGCGCCAGCAGCCTACTACAGGGGGCAAGAGGGTACACTGAAGCTTTCTTT
CDR3aa: CASSLLQGARGYTEAFF

j_gene: TRBJ2-7
len: 15
v_gene: TRBV28
abundance: -
d_gene: -
CDR3nt: TGTGCCAGCAGCACACAGGGCCGGGTCTTATTCGAGCAGTACTTC
CDR3aa: CASSTQGRVLFEQYF

j_gene: TRBJ2-1
len: 16
v_gene: TRBV11-3
abundance: -
d_gene: TRBD2
CDR3nt: TGTGCCAGCAGCTTCTTTAGCGGGAGGAACTACAATGAGCAGTTCTTC
CDR3aa: CASSFFSGRNYNEQFF

j_gene: TRBJ2-3
len: 15
v_gene: TRBV5-1
abundance: few
d_gene: -
CDR3nt: TGCGCCAGCAGCTTGGATAACGGGGGCACAGATACGCAGTATTTT
CDR3aa: CASSLDNGGTDTQYF

j_gene: TRBJ2-5
len: 17
v_gene: TRBV5-1
abundance: -
d_gene: -
CDR3nt: TGCGCCAGCAGCTTGGCCGGGCGTGGGGCTGGCCAAGAGACCCAGTACTTC
CDR3aa: CASSLAGRGAGQETQYF

j_gene: TRBJ1-2
len: 17
v_gene: TRBV5-1
abundance: -
d_gene: -
CDR3nt: TGCGCCAGCAGCTTGGCCGGAGACAGGCTTACGACCCGGGGCTACACCTTC
CDR3aa: CASSLAGDRLTTRGYTF

j_gene: TRBJ2-1
len: 16
v_gene: TRBV5-4
abundance: -
d_gene: -
CDR3nt: TGTGCCAGCAGCCCCTCCAAGGGGGGGAATCTGTATGAGCAGTTCTTC
CDR3aa: CASSPSKGGNLYEQFF

j_gene: TRBJ2-3
len: 16
v_gene: TRBV27
abundance: few
d_gene: TRBD2
CDR3nt: TGTGCCAGCAGTCCCTGGACTAGCGGGAAAACAGATACGCAGTATTTT
CDR3aa: CASSPWTSGKTDTQYF

j_gene: TRBJ1-1
len: 12
v_gene: TRBV7-9
abundance: -
d_gene: -
CDR3nt: TGTGCCAGCAGCTTTTTAAACACTGAAGCTTTCTTT
CDR3aa: CASSFLNTEAFF

j_gene: TRBJ1-2
len: 14
v_gene: TRBV6-1
abundance: -
d_gene: -
CDR3nt: TGTGCCAGCAGTGATCGGGGGGGCGCAGGAGGCTACACCTTC
CDR3aa: CASSDRGGAGGYTF

j_gene: TRBJ2-6
len: 17
v_gene: TRBV19
abundance: -
d_gene: -
CDR3nt: TGTGCCAGTGGGTCATGGGGGGACGGAGCTGGGGCCAACGTCCTGACTTTC
CDR3aa: CASGSWGDGAGANVLTF

j_gene: TRBJ1-2
len: 16
v_gene: TRBV9
abundance: -
d_gene: -
CDR3nt: TGTGCCAGCAGCCCAGGAGGGACCTCCTCTAACTATGGCTACACCTTC
CDR3aa: CASSPGGTSSNYGYTF

j_gene: TRBJ2-2
len: 15
v_gene: TRBV2
abundance: few
d_gene: -
CDR3nt: TGTGCCAGCAGTTCCGGAGGGGCCGGCACCGGGGAGCTGTTTTTT
CDR3aa: CASSSGGAGTGELFF

j_gene: TRBJ2-1
len: 17
v_gene: TRBV19
abundance: -
d_gene: TRBD2
CDR3nt: TGTGCCAGTAGTATAGGCGGGAGTAGCGGCTCCCACAATGAGCAGTTCTTC
CDR3aa: CASSIGGSSGSHNEQFF

j_gene: TRBJ2-7
len: 15
v_gene: TRBV9
abundance: -
d_gene: TRBD1
CDR3nt: TGTGCCAGCAGCGTCGAGGACAGGAGCTCCTACGAGCAGTACTTC
CDR3aa: CASSVEDRSSYEQYF

j_gene: TRBJ2-7
len: 16
v_gene: TRBV3-1/TRBV3-2
abundance: -
d_gene: -
CDR3nt: TGTGCCAGCAGCCAAGGGTCCCGGCTAACAGGGAACGAGCAGTACTTC
CDR3aa: CASSQGSRLTGNEQYF

j_gene: TRBJ1-1
len: 16
v_gene: TRBV10-3
abundance: -
d_gene: TRBD1
CDR3nt: TGTGCCATCAGTGACCGGACAGGGGGAAGGAACACTGAAGCTTTCTTT
CDR3aa: CAISDRTGGRNTEAFF

j_gene: TRBJ2-6
len: 15
v_gene: TRBV7-3
abundance: few
d_gene: -
CDR3nt: TGTGCCAGCAGCATTGGGAGCTCTGGGGCCAACGTCCTGACTTTC
CDR3aa: CASSIGSSGANVLTF

j_gene: TRBJ2-2
len: 15
v_gene: TRBV5-1
abundance: once
d_gene: -
CDR3nt: TGCGCCAGCAGCCCAGGAGGGGCTCTCGACGGGGAGCTGTTTTTT
CDR3aa: CASSPGGALDGELFF

j_gene: TRBJ2-1
len: 15
v_gene: TRBV10-3
abundance: -
d_gene: TRBD2
CDR3nt: TGTGCCATCAGCGGGGTGGCGGGAGGCAGTGAAGAGCAGTTCTTC
CDR3aa: CAISGVAGGSEEQFF

j_gene: TRBJ2-2
len: 13
v_gene: TRBV27
abundance: -
d_gene: -
CDR3nt: TGTGCCAGCAAACATAGCGGCACCGGGGAGCTGTTTTTT
CDR3aa: CASKHSGTGELFF

j_gene: TRBJ2-2
len: 16
v_gene: TRBV11-1
abundance: -
d_gene: TRBD2
CDR3nt: TGTGCCAGCAGCTCAAGACTAGCGGGATACACCGGGGAGCTGTTTTTT
CDR3aa: CASSSRLAGYTGELFF

j_gene: TRBJ2-5
len: 16
v_gene: TRBV5-4
abundance: -
d_gene: TRBD1
CDR3nt: TGTGCCAGCAGCTCAGGATACAGGGGGCGGGAGGAGACCCAGTACTTC
CDR3aa: CASSSGYRGREETQYF

j_gene: TRBJ2-5
len: 13
v_gene: TRBV15
abundance: few
d_gene: -
CDR3nt: TGTGCCACCAGCAGAGGAAGCGGAGAGACCCAGTACTTC
CDR3aa: CATSRGSGETQYF

j_gene: TRBJ2-5
len: 14
v_gene: TRBV29-1
abundance: -
d_gene: TRBD2
CDR3nt: TGCAGCGTCCTTCTAGCGGGGTTAGGCGAGACCCAGTACTTC
CDR3aa: CSVLLAGLGETQYF

j_gene: TRBJ1-3
len: 11
v_gene: TRBV30
abundance: -
d_gene: -
CDR3nt: TGTGCCTGGACCCCAGGAAACACCATATATTTT
CDR3aa: CAWTPGNTIYF

j_gene: TRBJ2-3
len: 16
v_gene: TRBV24-1
abundance: -
d_gene: TRBD1
CDR3nt: TGTGCCACCAGTGACCTTACACAGGGGAACACAGATACGCAGTATTTT
CDR3aa: CATSDLTQGNTDTQYF

j_gene: TRBJ1-6
len: 15
v_gene: TRBV12-5
abundance: once
d_gene: TRBD1
CDR3nt: TGTGCTAGTGGTGCGGGACAGGGGTCCAATTCACCCCTCCACTTT
CDR3aa: CASGAGQGSNSPLHF

j_gene: TRBJ1-1
len: 14
v_gene: TRBV28
abundance: -
d_gene: -
CDR3nt: TGTGCCAGCACCGCCTCCCTCGGGAACACTGAAGCTTTCTTT
CDR3aa: CASTASLGNTEAFF

j_gene: TRBJ2-5
len: 15
v_gene: TRBV7-2
abundance: -
d_gene: TRBD2
CDR3nt: TGTGCCAGCAGCCCTTATTTTAGCGGGGAAGAGACCCAGTACTTC
CDR3aa: CASSPYFSGEETQYF

j_gene: TRBJ1-5
len: 15
v_gene: TRBV15
abundance: -
d_gene: -
CDR3nt: TGTGCCACCAGCGGGGACGGTCCCCGCAGGGGACCCCAGCATTTT
CDR3aa: CATSGDGPRRGPQHF

j_gene: TRBJ1-6
len: 15
v_gene: TRBV6-5
abundance: -
d_gene: -
CDR3nt: TGTGCCAGCCGGCGGTGGGTCGTCCTGAATTCACCCCTCCACTTT
CDR3aa: CASRRWVVLNSPLHF